The 24 T cell receptor beta chains reported below all come from one sample, sequenced in a study of T cell repertoires in cytomegalovirus infection. TCRdb reprocessed the reads via MiXCR and lists one record per CDR3 protein. The table lists 380,000 or so distinct CDR3 sequences, about 35% of them singletons. No cognate antigen is known for these TCRs. The sequenced sample was cultured PBMCs, obtained from culture after CMV antigen stimulation. These receptor sequences come from a human donor in good health (CMV status not recorded). Some clones in this sample may be carry-over from other donors' samples.

This chain uses TRBV30 with TRBJ2-3; TRBD2 is a possible D gene (6 bases). Trimming shortened V by 1 base and J by 1 base, and 12 bases separated the two germline ends. This CDR3 spans 15 amino acids. CDR1 GTSNPN and CDR2 SVGIG come from the germline V gene (reference sequence). CDR3 bases: TGTGCCTGGAGTGCGGCCGCTAGCGGCACAGATACGCAGTATTTT. It encodes CAWSAAASGTDTQYF. The variable domain in full, completed from reference TRBV30 and TRBJ2-3, reads SQTIHQWPATLVQPVGSPLSLECTVEGTSNPNLYWYRQAAGRGLQLLFYSVGIGQISSEVPQNLSASRPQDRQFILSSKKLLLSDSGFYLCAWSAAASGTDTQYFGPGTRLTVL.

The chain joins TRBV3-1 to TRBJ2-3; D might be TRBD1 (7 bases). This CDR3 comprises 15 residues. The germline CDR1 and CDR2 sequences are LGHDT and YNNKEL (reference sequence). The ends were cut back, 2 bases at V and 7 bases at J, with 16 bases in the middle. The CDR3 loop reads CASSQSGQEGNTQYF. The CDR3 nucleotides read TGTGCCAGCAGCCAATCCGGACAGGAGGGGAATACGCAGTATTTT.

This clonotype was seen more than once but under ten times. The chain has TRBV4-3 and TRBJ2-7, with TRBD2 matching 11 bases. CDR1 and CDR2 from the germline V gene are LGHNA and YSLEER. V dropped 0 bases and J dropped 5; count of bases not matched to a gene: 9. The length of the CDR3 is 17 residues. The CDR3 sequence: CASSQDFGVAGGNEQYF. Here the CDR3 DNA reads TGCGCCAGCAGCCAAGATTTTGGAGTAGCGGGAGGGAACGAGCAGTACTTC.

This clonotype was detected only a few times. The chain recombines TRBV6-2 or TRBV6-3 with TRBJ2-7; D gene uncertain. CDR1 and CDR2 from the germline V gene are MNHEY and SVGEGT. This CDR3 has 12 amino acids. Trimming left V 2 bases short and J 2 bases short, with 4 bases between. The DNA for the CDR3 is TGTGCCAGCAGTTACATGGCCTACGAGCAGTACTTC. It yields the protein CASSYMAYEQYF.

The chain carries TRBV28 and TRBJ2-2; possible D gene TRBD2, 6 bases. The CDR3 has 17 residues. Trimming left V 0 bases short and J 0 bases short, with 11 bases between. Germline-derived CDR1 and CDR2 are MDHEN and SYDVKM. CDR3 DNA: TGTGCCAGCAGTTTATGGGGGACTTCACCGAACACCGGGGAGCTGTTTTTT. The encoded protein is CASSLWGTSPNTGELFF.

In its sample, this clonotype was seen a few times. J is TRBJ2-6 and V is TRBV27; 11 nucleotides align to TRBD2. CDR1 and CDR2 from the germline V gene are MNHEY and SMNVEV (reference sequence). The V and J ends lost 8 bases and 0 bases, in that order; junction bases with no gene match: 3. The CDR3 is 16 residues long. The DNA for the CDR3 is TGTGCCAGCTCGGGACTAGCGGTCTCTGGGGCCAACGTCCTGACTTTC. Translating it yields CASSGLAVSGANVLTF. Drawing the rest from reference TRBV27 and TRBJ2-6, the complete variable domain is EAQVTQNPRYLITVTGKKLTVTCSQNMNHEYMSWYRQDPGLGLRQIYYSMNVEVTDKGDVPEGYKVSRKEKRNFPLILESPSPNQTSLYFCASSGLAVSGANVLTFGAGSRLTVL.

For the CDR3, the DNA is TGTGCCACCAGTGATCCGGGTCGCTATGAGCAGTTCTTC. This translates into CATSDPGRYEQFF. V and J are TRBV24-1 and TRBJ2-1; D is uncertain. The CDR3 extends over 13 amino acids. The germline V and J ends were trimmed by 3 bases and 8 bases, with 10 bases remaining between them. CDR1 and CDR2 (germline): KGHDR, SFDVKD.

The chain couples TRBV27 to TRBJ2-7, with 7 bases fitting TRBD1. The CDR3 sequence is 12 residues long. V lost 5 bases, J lost 5 bases, and 3 bases stayed unmatched. Germline loops: CDR1 MNHEY, CDR2 SMNVEV (reference sequence). DNA for the CDR3: TGTGCCAGCAGTACTACAGGGGACGAGCAGTACTTC. Protein: CASSTTGDEQYF.

This clonotype was recorded many times. The rearrangement joins TRBV10-3 to TRBJ2-1; 11 nucleotides line up with TRBD2. V was pared by 11 bases and J by 8 bases, with 11 bases of the junction left unmatched. The CDR3 sequence is 14 residues long. Germline assignment: CDR1 ENHRY and CDR2 SYGVKD. CDR3 region: CAVGGTGLADEQFF. The DNA of the CDR3 is TGTGCCGTCGGGGGCACGGGACTAGCGGATGAGCAGTTCTTC.

With regard to this clonotype: A much larger clonotype is one base distant, so this may be a read error. The limits of the CDR3 on the DNA are not certain, so only TCRdb's listed CDR3 is given. The chain links TRBV25-1 to TRBJ1-2. Germline assignment: CDR1 MGHDK and CDR2 SYGVNS. The CDR3 is 14 amino acids in total, end residues counted. The CDR3 sequence is CASSDHGVGVGSTF.

This clonotype was observed a handful of times. The chain links TRBV19 to TRBJ2-7, with 8 bases matching TRBD1. The CDR3 has 15 residues. The J segment lost 0 bases and the V segment lost 5 bases, leaving 6 bases of the junction unmatched. Per the germline V gene, CDR1 is LNHDA and CDR2 is SQIVND (reference sequence). This chain's CDR3 is CASSPSTGGSYEQYF. In DNA form, the CDR3 reads TGTGCCAGTAGTCCGAGTACAGGGGGCTCCTACGAGCAGTACTTC.

This clonotype was picked up a small number of times. The V gene is TRBV15, the J gene TRBJ2-1, with 12 bases that match TRBD1. Germline-derived CDR1 and CDR2 are LNHNV and YYDKDF (reference sequence). Trimming at V came to 0 bases and at J to 9 bases, leaving 3 bases not matched to a gene. The CDR3 sequence is 15 residues long. The CDR3 spells CATSRDGTGGIEQFF. In DNA form, the CDR3 reads TGTGCCACCAGCAGAGACGGGACAGGGGGCATTGAGCAGTTCTTC.

The chain joins TRBV6-1 to TRBJ2-5; weak D call: TRBD1 (7 bases). Trimming pared 6 bases from V and 2 bases from J, leaving 16 bases between. CDR1 MNHNS and CDR2 SASEGT come from the germline V gene. The CDR3 sequence is 15 residues long. In nucleotides, the CDR3 is TGTGCCAGCAGAGGGCAGGGGGGCCTTCAAGAGACCCAGTACTTC. Amino acids: CASRGQGGLQETQYF.

This chain connects TRBV19 to TRBJ2-2; 11 nucleotides line up with TRBD1. This CDR3 has 16 amino acids. Germline CDR1 is LNHDA and CDR2 is SQIVND (reference sequence). V lost 3 bases, J lost 6 bases, and 6 bases stayed unmatched. The CDR3 reads CASSISEGQGAGELFF. CDR3 nucleotides: TGTGCCAGTAGTATTAGTGAGGGACAGGGGGCCGGGGAGCTGTTTTTT.

This clonotype appeared a few times. This sequence joins TRBV4-1 and TRBJ1-2, with D tentatively TRBD1 (5 bases). The V gene's germline CDR1 is MGHRA and CDR2 YSYEKL. There are 13 residues in the CDR3. The germline V and J ends were trimmed by 0 bases and 8 bases, with 10 bases remaining between them. The CDR3 DNA is TGCGCCAGCAGCCAAGAGGACGGGGCGGGCTACACCTTC. Translation: CASSQEDGAGYTF.

The chain has TRBV30 and TRBJ2-5; D gene ambiguous. The CDR3 runs 11 residues. V gave up 4 bases and J gave up 1 base, with 4 bases separating them. Germline CDR1 is GTSNPN and CDR2 is SVGIG (reference sequence). Here the CDR3 reads CAWTPQETQYF. The CDR3 DNA reads as TGTGCCTGGACCCCCCAAGAGACCCAGTACTTC.

This clonotype was counted a few times. The rearrangement uses TRBV6-1 and TRBJ2-6, with D unresolved. Looked up from germline, CDR1 is MNHNS and CDR2 is SASEGT. The germline V and J ends were trimmed by 7 bases and 2 bases, with 12 bases remaining between them. The CDR3 is 15 residues long. The CDR3 sequence: CASKLNKAGANVLTF. CDR3 in DNA: TGTGCCAGCAAGCTTAACAAGGCTGGGGCCAACGTCCTGACTTTC.

V and J are TRBV7-8 and TRBJ2-6; possible D gene TRBD2, 5 bases. V was clipped by 2 bases and J by 1 base, with 21 bases between them. CDR1 is SGHVS and CDR2 is FQNEAQ in the germline V gene. This CDR3 spans 20 amino acids. This chain's CDR3 is CASSLPLAYKPFSGANVLTF. CDR3 bases: TGTGCCAGCAGCTTACCTTTAGCGTATAAACCCTTTTCTGGGGCCAACGTCCTGACTTTC.

This clonotype was seen a few times. The V and J genes are TRBV7-2 and TRBJ2-1; D is perhaps TRBD2 (6 bases). The germline V and J ends were trimmed by 4 bases and 0 bases, with 10 bases remaining between them. CDR1 is SGHTA, CDR2 FQGNSA, per germline. The CDR3 extends over 15 amino acids. CDR3 residues: CASSSGGVSYNEQFF. CDR3 DNA: TGTGCCAGCAGCTCAGGCGGGGTCTCCTACAATGAGCAGTTCTTC.

This clonotype appeared a single time. The rearrangement uses TRBV30 and TRBJ1-6; 9 bases map to TRBD1. V lost 2 bases and J lost 9; bases outside the gene matches: 5. The CDR3 covers 14 residues. Germline-derived CDR1 and CDR2 are GTSNPN and SVGIG (reference sequence). The CDR3 region has the DNA TGTGCCTGGAGTTTGACAGGGGGTTTTTCACCCCTCCACTTT. Amino acids: CAWSLTGGFSPLHF.

V is TRBV4-3 and J is TRBJ1-1; no clear D gene. This CDR3 is 14 amino acids long. V lost 1 base and J lost 2, with 8 bases in between. Germline assignment: CDR1 LGHNA and CDR2 YSLEER. The CDR3 coding sequence is TGCGCCAGCAGCCAAGGGTGGGGTAACACTGAAGCTTTCTTT. Translation gives CASSQGWGNTEAFF.

A few counts support this clonotype. The chain combines TRBV7-2 with TRBJ2-5; 9 bases align to TRBD2. With V trimmed by 8 bases and J by 5 bases, 3 bases remained unmatched. CDR3 length: 12 residues. CDR1 and CDR2 (germline): SGHTA, FQGNSA. CDR3 sequence: CASGTSGETQYF. The CDR3 DNA reads as TGTGCCAGCGGAACTAGCGGGGAGACCCAGTACTTC. Variable domain in full (rest from reference TRBV7-2 and TRBJ2-5): GAGVSQSPSNKVTEKGKDVELRCDPISGHTALYWYRQSLGQGLEFLIYFQGNSAPDKSGLPSDRFSAERTGGSVSTLTIQRTQQEDSAVYLCASGTSGETQYFGPGTRLLVL.

The chain joins TRBV30 to TRBJ2-1, with D possibly called TRBD1 or TRBD2 (5 bases each). The CDR3 has 14 amino acids. The ends were cut back, 5 bases at V and 0 bases at J, with 11 bases in the middle. The germline V gene has CDR1 GTSNPN and CDR2 SVGIG (reference sequence). The CDR3 DNA reads as TGTGCCTGGTGGGGGTCCAGCTCCTACAATGAGCAGTTCTTC. Encoded protein: CAWWGSSSYNEQFF.

This clonotype has at least ten counts. The chain recombines TRBV7-8 with TRBJ2-7; D is unresolved. CDR1 SGHVS and CDR2 FQNEAQ come from the germline V gene. V was shortened by 5 bases and J by 2 bases, with 16 bases between the two germline ends. The CDR3 covers 15 residues. This chain's CDR3 is CASSTGHRVPYEQYV. The CDR3 DNA is TGTGCCAGCAGCACCGGCCACCGTGTCCCCTACGAGCAGTACGTC.